What follows are 16 T cell receptor beta chains derived from one specimen sequenced in a study of blood T cell repertoires in COVID-19. Generated by immunoSEQ multiplex PCR, the TCRdb table keeps only in-frame clones and is missing some. The table lists approximately 300,000 clones, 87% of them singletons. The sample consisted of PBMCs or T cells enriched from blood (not recorded which). These receptors originate from a woman aged 25 to 39 who had recovered from COVID-19.

The J gene is TRBJ2-4, the V gene TRBV2; 9 positions agree with TRBD2. Unmatched junction bases numbered 7, after V lost 6 bases and J lost 1 base. Germline assignment: CDR1 SNHLY and CDR2 FYNNEI. This CDR3 has 16 residues. CDR3 protein: CASRVSGGGAKNIQYF. Here the CDR3 DNA reads TGTGCCAGCAGGGTTAGCGGGGGTGGGGCCAAAAACATTCAGTACTTC.

The V and J genes are TRBV3-1 (or the pseudogene TRBV3-2) and TRBJ1-1; D is unresolved. Germline values: CDR1 LGHDT, CDR2 YNNKEL (reference sequence). The V end lost 1 base, the J end lost 1 base, and 7 bases lay between the germline ends. CDR3 length equals 14 residues. CDR3 residues: CASSQVTGNTEAFF. In DNA form, the CDR3 reads TGTGCCAGCAGCCAAGTAACCGGGAACACTGAAGCTTTCTTT.

This rearrangement joins TRBV18 to TRBJ1-1; D is ambiguous. The germline V gene encodes CDR1 KGHSH and CDR2 LQKENI. CDR3 length: 13 amino acids. The V end was cut by 2 bases, the J end by 6 bases, with 10 bases between. The CDR3 protein is CASSPGSAAEAFF. The CDR3 DNA follows: TGTGCCAGCTCACCAGGTAGCGCGGCTGAAGCTTTCTTT.

The table lists this clone with a count of one. The chain uses TRBV4-2 and TRBJ2-3; D might be TRBD2 (5 bases). The germline CDR1 and CDR2 sequences are LGHNA and YNFKEQ. With 1 base removed from V and 5 bases from J, the gap between germline ends came to 16 bases. This CDR3 comprises 16 residues. Here the CDR3 reads CASSQGVSAVGDTQYF. As DNA, the CDR3 is TGTGCCAGCAGCCAAGGGGTGTCAGCGGTTGGAGATACGCAGTATTTT.

The chain uses TRBV19 and TRBJ2-3, with TRBD2 as a possible D gene (5 bases). The CDR3 runs to 14 residues. Germline V gene sequence: CDR1 LNHDA, CDR2 SQIVND (reference sequence). V lost 7 bases, J lost 4 bases, and 15 bases lay in between. The CDR3 DNA is TGTGCCAGTAAGAGGATCGAGGGCCCAGATACGCAGTATTTT. This sequence encodes CASKRIEGPDTQYF.

The V call is TRBV2, the J call TRBJ2-2; 10 nucleotides agree with TRBD2. Germline CDR1 and CDR2: SNHLY and FYNNEI. Germline trimming cut 1 base from V and 4 bases from J; bases unmatched to any gene: 6. CDR3 length equals 17 residues. CDR3 in DNA: TGTGCCAGCAGTGAAGAACGAGCGGGGGGGTTCACCGGGGAGCTGTTTTTT. Its translation is CASSEERAGGFTGELFF.

The V call is TRBV3-1 (or the pseudogene TRBV3-2), the J call TRBJ2-7; no reliable D call. CDR1 is LGHDT and CDR2 is YNNKEL in the germline V gene (reference sequence). CDR3 length equals 12 residues. Trimming removed 1 base at V and 7 bases at J, with 8 bases between. For the CDR3, the DNA is TGTGCCAGCAGCCAAGTCACCGGGGAGCAGTACTTC. Translating it yields CASSQVTGEQYF.

V is TRBV7-8 and J is TRBJ2-2, with a possible D match to TRBD2 (6 bases). V was cut by 4 bases and J by 1 base, with 16 bases left in between. CDR3 length: 17 amino acids. CDR1 SGHVS and CDR2 FQNEAQ come from the germline V gene. The CDR3 DNA follows: TGTGCCAGCAGCTCGGGAGAGTTAGCCTGGAACACCGGGGAGCTGTTTTTT. Its protein is CASSSGELAWNTGELFF.

The gene calls are TRBV5-4 and TRBJ2-1, with 12 nucleotides matching TRBD1. The CDR3 totals 17 residues. CDR1 and CDR2 from the germline V gene are SGHNT and YYREEE (reference sequence). Losses at the gene ends were 4 bases for V and 3 bases for J; bases not matched to a gene: 8. The CDR3 loop reads CASSVTGTGGGYNEQFF. In DNA form, the CDR3 reads TGTGCCAGCAGCGTCACCGGGACAGGGGGCGGCTACAATGAGCAGTTCTTC.

The chain employs TRBV19 and TRBJ2-5; possible D gene TRBD1, 6 bases. The CDR3 length is 15 residues. Germline CDR1 is LNHDA and CDR2 is SQIVND (reference sequence). Trimming pared 3 bases from V and 7 bases from J, leaving 18 bases between. CDR3 sequence reads: CASSMSGAGLGTQYF. CDR3 nucleotide sequence: TGTGCCAGTAGTATGTCAGGGGCCGGTTTGGGGACCCAGTACTTC.

The CDR3: CASSIGPDSYEQYF. The DNA of the CDR3 is TGTGCCAGTAGTATAGGCCCGGACAGTTACGAGCAGTACTTC. This chain uses TRBV19 with TRBJ2-7; maybe TRBD1 (6 bases). V was pared by 1 base and J by 4 bases, with 11 bases between. Germline V gene lookup returns CDR1 LNHDA and CDR2 SQIVND (reference sequence). The CDR3 contains 14 residues. Supplemented by reference TRBV19 and TRBJ2-7, the full variable domain reads DGGITQSPKYLFRKEGQNVTLSCEQNLNHDAMYWYRQDPGQGLRLIYYSQIVNDFQKGDIAEGYSVSREKKESFPLTVTSAQKNPTAFYLCASSIGPDSYEQYFGPGTRLTVT.

This clone was seen only a few times. The J gene is TRBJ1-6, the V gene TRBV11-2; D unclear. The germline V and J ends were trimmed by 4 bases and 9 bases, with 19 bases remaining between them. Germline V gives CDR1 SGHAT, CDR2 FQNNGV. CDR3 length: 16 amino acids. The CDR3 sequence: CASSSNLRQAGSPLHF. The CDR3 DNA is TGTGCCAGCAGCTCCAATCTTAGACAAGCGGGTTCACCCCTCCACTTT.

This chain connects TRBV4-2 to TRBJ1-4; the D is unclear. The CDR3 spans 15 residues. The V gene lost 0 bases and the J gene lost 2 bases, with 7 bases spanning the gap. CDR1 is LGHNA and CDR2 is YNFKEQ in the germline V gene. The CDR3 region is CASSQDRITNEKLFF. The CDR3 DNA sequence: TGTGCCAGCAGCCAAGACAGGATCACTAATGAAAAACTGTTTTTT.

V is TRBV6-5 and J is TRBJ1-2, with a tentative D call TRBD1 (6 bases). Trimming removed 6 bases at V and 8 bases at J, with 13 bases between. Germline V gene sequence: CDR1 MNHEY, CDR2 SVGAGI. The CDR3 covers 12 residues. CDR3 nucleotide sequence: TGTGCCAGCAGCGTACAGGGTTACGGCTACACCTTC. Translation: CASSVQGYGYTF.

The gene calls are TRBV6-1 and TRBJ1-1, with D possibly TRBD1 on 5 matching bases. The CDR3 runs 14 residues. Trimming removed 3 bases at V and 4 bases at J, with 12 bases between. In germline, CDR1 is MNHNS, CDR2 SASEGT. The CDR3 DNA reads TGTGCCAGCAGTGACAGGGTTTTTGGCACTGAAGCTTTCTTT. This translates into CASSDRVFGTEAFF.

The chain is built from TRBV18 and TRBJ2-5; D perhaps matches TRBD2 (5 bases). Trimming pared 8 bases from V and 1 base from J, leaving 11 bases between. The CDR3 contains 13 residues. CDR1 is KGHSH and CDR2 is LQKENI in the germline V gene. The CDR3 DNA is TGTGCCAGCCAGCCCGGACTCCAAGAGACCCAGTACTTC. Protein: CASQPGLQETQYF.